Sequencing of this TCR beta chain was carried out in a study of cytomegalovirus exposure and HLA in healthy donors. V lost 1 base to trimming and J lost 6 bases, with 10 bases between them. Germline CDR1 is SGHAT and CDR2 is FQNNGV. The CDR3 runs to 14 residues. Overall study findings and caveats: A few CMV-associated chains proved CMV antigen-specific in vitro.

Note on this clone: As yet, its antigen is unknown.

Primers included in the PCR were 60 Vbeta and 13 Jbeta primers. Using immunoSEQ multiplex PCR, the repertoire was profiled, and TCRdb retains in-frame clones only, with some absent. The sample consists of 95,000 to 150,000 clones, over 50% of them appearing once. Sequencing input: PBMCs. The chain couples TRBV11-2 to TRBJ1-5, with a weak D call TRBD1 (5 bases). The sequence came from a woman in her forties in good health and CMV-seropositive. The CDR3 loop reads CASSLGQLSQPQHF. For the CDR3, the DNA is TGTGCCAGCAGCTTAGGACAGCTCAGTCAGCCCCAGCATTTT.